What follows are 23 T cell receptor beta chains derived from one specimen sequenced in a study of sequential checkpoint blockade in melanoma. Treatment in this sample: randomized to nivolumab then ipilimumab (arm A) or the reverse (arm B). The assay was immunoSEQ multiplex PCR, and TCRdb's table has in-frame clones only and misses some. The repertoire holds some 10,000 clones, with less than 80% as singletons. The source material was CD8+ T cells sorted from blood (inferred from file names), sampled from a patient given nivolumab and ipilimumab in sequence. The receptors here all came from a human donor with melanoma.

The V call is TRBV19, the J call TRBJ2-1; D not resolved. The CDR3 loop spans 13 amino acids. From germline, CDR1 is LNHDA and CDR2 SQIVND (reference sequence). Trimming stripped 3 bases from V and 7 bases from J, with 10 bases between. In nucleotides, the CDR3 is TGTGCCAGTAGTATTATACCGGGTAATGAGCAGTTCTTC. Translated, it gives CASSIIPGNEQFF.

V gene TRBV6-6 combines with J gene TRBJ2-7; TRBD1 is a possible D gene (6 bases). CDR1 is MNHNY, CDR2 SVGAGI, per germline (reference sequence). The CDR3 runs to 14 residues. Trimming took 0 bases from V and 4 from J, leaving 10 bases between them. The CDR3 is CASSYSRTVYEQYF. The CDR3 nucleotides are TGTGCCAGCAGTTACTCGCGGACAGTTTACGAGCAGTACTTC.

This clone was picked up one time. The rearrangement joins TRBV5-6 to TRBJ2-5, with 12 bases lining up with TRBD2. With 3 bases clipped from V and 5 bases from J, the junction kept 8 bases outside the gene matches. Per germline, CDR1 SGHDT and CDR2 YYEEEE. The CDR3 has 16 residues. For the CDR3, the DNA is TGTGCCAGCAGCTCTCGACTAGCGGGAGTGCAGGAGACCCAGTACTTC. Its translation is CASSSRLAGVQETQYF.

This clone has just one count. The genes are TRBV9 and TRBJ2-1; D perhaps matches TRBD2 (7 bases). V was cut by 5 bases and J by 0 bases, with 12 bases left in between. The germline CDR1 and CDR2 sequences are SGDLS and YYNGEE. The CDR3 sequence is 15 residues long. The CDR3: CASSDRGGSYNEQFF. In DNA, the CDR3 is TGTGCCAGCAGTGATAGGGGGGGCTCCTACAATGAGCAGTTCTTC. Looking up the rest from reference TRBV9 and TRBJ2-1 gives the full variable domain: DSGVTQTPKHLITATGQRVTLRCSPRSGDLSVYWYQQSLDQGLQFLIQYYNGEERAKGNILERFSAQQFPDLHSELNLSSLELGDSALYFCASSDRGGSYNEQFFGPGTRLTVL.

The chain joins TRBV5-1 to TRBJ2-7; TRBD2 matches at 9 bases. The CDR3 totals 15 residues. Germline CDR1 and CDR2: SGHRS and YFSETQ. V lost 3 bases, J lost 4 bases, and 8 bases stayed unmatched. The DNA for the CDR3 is TGCGCCAGCAGCTCGAGGGCTAGCGGGACGTACGAGCAGTACTTC. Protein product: CASSSRASGTYEQYF.

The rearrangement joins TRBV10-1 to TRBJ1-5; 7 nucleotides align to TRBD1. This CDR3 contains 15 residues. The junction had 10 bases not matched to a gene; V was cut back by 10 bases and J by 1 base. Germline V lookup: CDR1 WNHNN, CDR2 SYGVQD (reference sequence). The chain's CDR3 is CATTGTAGSNQPQHF. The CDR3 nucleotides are TGCGCCACCACCGGGACAGCCGGAAGCAATCAGCCCCAGCATTTT.

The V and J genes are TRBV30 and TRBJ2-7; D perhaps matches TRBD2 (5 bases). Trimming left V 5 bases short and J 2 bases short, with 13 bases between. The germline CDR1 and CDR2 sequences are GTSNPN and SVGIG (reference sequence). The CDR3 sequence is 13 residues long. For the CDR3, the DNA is TGTGCCTGGTGGGCGGGTGGCACCTACGAGCAGTACTTC. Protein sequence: CAWWAGGTYEQYF.

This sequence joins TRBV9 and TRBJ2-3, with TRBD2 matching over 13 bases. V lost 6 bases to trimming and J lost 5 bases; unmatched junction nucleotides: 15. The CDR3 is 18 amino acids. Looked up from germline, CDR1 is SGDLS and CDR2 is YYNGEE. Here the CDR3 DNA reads TGTGCCAGCACCCCGTGGGGCCAACTAGCGGGAGGGATAGATACGCAGTATTTT. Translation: CASTPWGQLAGGIDTQYF.

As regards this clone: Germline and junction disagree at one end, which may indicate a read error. The CDR3 sequence is CASSFRGRETQYF. In DNA form, the CDR3 reads TGTGCTAGCAGCTTCCGGGGGAGAGAGACCCAGTACTTC. The chain links TRBV7-7 to TRBJ2-5; tentatively, D is TRBD2 (6 bases). The CDR3 has 13 amino acids. Germline V CDR1 and CDR2: SSHAT, FNYEAQ (reference sequence).

The CDR3 region is CASRAGGPSSEAFF. CDR3 in DNA: TGTGCCAGCAGGGCAGGGGGACCCTCGTCTGAAGCTTTCTTT. The V call is TRBV27, the J call TRBJ1-1; 7 bases are a match to TRBD1. This CDR3 is built from 14 residues. CDR1 and CDR2 from the germline V gene are MNHEY and SMNVEV (reference sequence). J was trimmed by 6 bases and V by 6 bases; bases with no gene match: 10.

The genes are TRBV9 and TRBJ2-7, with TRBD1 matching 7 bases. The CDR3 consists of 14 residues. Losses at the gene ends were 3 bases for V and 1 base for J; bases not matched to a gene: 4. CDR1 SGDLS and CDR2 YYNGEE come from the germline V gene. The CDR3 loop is CASSGQGSSYEQYF. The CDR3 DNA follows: TGTGCCAGCAGCGGACAGGGATCTTCCTACGAGCAGTACTTC.

The CDR3 coding sequence is TGTGCCAGCAGTTTCAATTCTTGGACAGGGGCGAACACCGGGGAGCTGTTTTTT. The encoded protein is CASSFNSWTGANTGELFF. The chain has TRBV27 and TRBJ2-2; 9 bases agree with TRBD1. This CDR3 is 18 amino acids long. The germline V gene encodes CDR1 MNHEY and CDR2 SMNVEV (reference sequence). V dropped 3 bases and J dropped 0; count of bases not matched to a gene: 8.

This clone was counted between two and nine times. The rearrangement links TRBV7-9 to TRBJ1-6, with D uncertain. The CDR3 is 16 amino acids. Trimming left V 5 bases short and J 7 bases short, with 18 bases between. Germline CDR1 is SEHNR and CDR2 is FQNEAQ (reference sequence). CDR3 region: CASSHLRRDKNSPLHF. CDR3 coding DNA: TGTGCCAGCAGCCACCTAAGACGGGATAAGAATTCACCCCTCCACTTT.

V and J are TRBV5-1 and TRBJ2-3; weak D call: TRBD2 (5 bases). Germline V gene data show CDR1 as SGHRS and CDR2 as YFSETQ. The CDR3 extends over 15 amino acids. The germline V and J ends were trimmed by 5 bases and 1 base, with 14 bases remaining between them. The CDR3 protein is CASRRTLRGTDTQYF. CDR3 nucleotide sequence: TGCGCCAGCAGACGGACTTTACGGGGCACAGATACGCAGTATTTT.

As DNA, the CDR3 is TGTGCCAGCAGCTTGCGGCTAGCGGGGACTGAGCAGTTCTTC. It encodes CASSLRLAGTEQFF. This chain joins TRBV5-6 and TRBJ2-1, with 9 bases fitting TRBD2. V lost 1 base to trimming and J lost 9 bases; unmatched junction nucleotides: 5. Germline CDR1 reads SGHDT; CDR2 reads YYEEEE. The CDR3 extends over 14 amino acids.

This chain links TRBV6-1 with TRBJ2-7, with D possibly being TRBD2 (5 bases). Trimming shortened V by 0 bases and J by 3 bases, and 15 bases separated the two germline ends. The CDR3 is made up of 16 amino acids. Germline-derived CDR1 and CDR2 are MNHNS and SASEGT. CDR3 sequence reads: CASSEADPNGGYEQYF. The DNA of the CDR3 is TGTGCCAGCAGTGAAGCAGACCCTAATGGAGGCTACGAGCAGTACTTC.

This CDR3 reads CASSWQKETQYF. Here the CDR3 DNA reads TGTGCCAGCAGTTGGCAGAAAGAGACCCAGTACTTC. The gene calls are TRBV6-6 and TRBJ2-5; no clear D. The germline gives CDR1 MNHNY, CDR2 SVGAGI (reference sequence). The CDR3 contains 12 residues. Trimming left V 4 bases short and J 3 bases short, with 6 bases between.

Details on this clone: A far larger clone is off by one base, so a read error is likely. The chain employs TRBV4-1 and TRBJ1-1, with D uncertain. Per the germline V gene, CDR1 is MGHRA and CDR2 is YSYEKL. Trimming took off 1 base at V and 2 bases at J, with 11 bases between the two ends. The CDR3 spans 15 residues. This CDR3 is CASSQVLALNTEAFF. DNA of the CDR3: TGCGCCAGCAGCCAAGTTCTGGCCTTAAACACTGAAGCTTTCTTT.

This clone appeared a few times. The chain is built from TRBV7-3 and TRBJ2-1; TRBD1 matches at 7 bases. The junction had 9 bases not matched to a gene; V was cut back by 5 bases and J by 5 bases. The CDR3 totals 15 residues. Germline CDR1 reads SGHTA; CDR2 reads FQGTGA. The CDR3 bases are TGTGCCAGCAGCCCTCGGACCAGGGGGAACAATGAGCAGTTCTTC. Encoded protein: CASSPRTRGNNEQFF.

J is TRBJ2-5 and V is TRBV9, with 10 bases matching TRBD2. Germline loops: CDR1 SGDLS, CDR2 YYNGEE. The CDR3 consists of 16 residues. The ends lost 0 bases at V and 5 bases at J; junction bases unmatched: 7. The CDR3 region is CASSVATSGVGETQYF. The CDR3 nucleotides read TGTGCCAGCAGCGTAGCTACTAGCGGGGTGGGTGAGACCCAGTACTTC.

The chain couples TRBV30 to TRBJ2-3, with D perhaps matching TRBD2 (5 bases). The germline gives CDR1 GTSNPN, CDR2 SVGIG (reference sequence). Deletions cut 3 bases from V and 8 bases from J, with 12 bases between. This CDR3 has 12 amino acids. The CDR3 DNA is TGTGCCTGGAGCACTCAGAGCGGTACGCAGTATTTT. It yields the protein CAWSTQSGTQYF.

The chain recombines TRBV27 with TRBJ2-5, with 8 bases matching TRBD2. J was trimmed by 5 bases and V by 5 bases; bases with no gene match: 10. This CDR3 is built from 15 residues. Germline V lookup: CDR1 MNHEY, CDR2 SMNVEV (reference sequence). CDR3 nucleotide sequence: TGTGCCAGCAGTCGGGGGGGGCGTCAGGGGGAGACCCAGTACTTC. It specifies CASSRGGRQGETQYF.

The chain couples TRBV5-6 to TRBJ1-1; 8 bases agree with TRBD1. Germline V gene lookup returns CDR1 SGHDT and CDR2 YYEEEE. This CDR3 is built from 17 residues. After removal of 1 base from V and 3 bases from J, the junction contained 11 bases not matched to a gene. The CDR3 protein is CASSLFRRGLEYTEAFF. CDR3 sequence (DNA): TGTGCCAGCAGCTTGTTTCGCAGGGGGCTAGAGTACACTGAAGCTTTCTTT.